The clone carrying this TCR beta chain was counted only a few times. Its antigen is not known. Generation of TCR cDNA used 5'RACE template switching (which added a universal primer site and UMIs). A single record per CDR3 protein comes from TCRdb applying MiXCR to the 5' RACE reads. There are 450,000 to 550,000 distinct CDR3 sequences in the sample; around 21% occur only once, and 14% lies in the top ten. This specimen comes from a study of T cells after yellow fever vaccination. General study findings and limits: Weaker, the secondary response had a peak occurring faster, on day 5 versus 15. Researchers noted that a small share of clonotypes showed up in both CD4 and CD8 compartments. The study noted that FACS-sorted repertoires could contain abundant clonotypes contaminating from the bulk population.

The sequence was obtained from a young man who received the YFV17D yellow fever vaccine. The specimen comprised PBMCs, sampled 15 days after the yellow fever booster vaccination.

CDR3 residues: CATAGEREWITETQYF. CDR3 bases: TGTGCCACCGCAGGGGAGCGGGAATGGATAACAGAGACCCAGTACTTC. The J gene is TRBJ2-5, the V gene TRBV10-3, with TRBD2 as a possible D gene (7 bases). The CDR3 extends over 16 amino acids. The V and J ends lost 10 bases and 4 bases respectively, with 25 bases between them. CDR1 is ENHRY, CDR2 SYGVKD, per germline.